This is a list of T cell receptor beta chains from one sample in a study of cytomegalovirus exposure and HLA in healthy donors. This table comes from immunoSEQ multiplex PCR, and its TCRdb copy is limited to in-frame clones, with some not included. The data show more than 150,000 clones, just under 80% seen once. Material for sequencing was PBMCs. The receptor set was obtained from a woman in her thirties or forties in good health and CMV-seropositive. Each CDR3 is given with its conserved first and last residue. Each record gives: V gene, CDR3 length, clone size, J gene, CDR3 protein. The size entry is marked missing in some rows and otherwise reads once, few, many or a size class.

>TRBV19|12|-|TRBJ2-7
CASGDATREQYF
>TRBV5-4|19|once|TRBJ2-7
CASSPRGAAGVANLYEQYF
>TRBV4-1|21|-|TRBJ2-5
CASSQPMGLAGGVGYQETQYF
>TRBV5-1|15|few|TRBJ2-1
CASSLSGPEVNEQFF
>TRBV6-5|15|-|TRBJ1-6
CASSLYDRNNSPLHF
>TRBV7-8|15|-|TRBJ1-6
CASSLDGQTNSPLHF
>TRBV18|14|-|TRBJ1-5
CASSPQGGEQPQHF
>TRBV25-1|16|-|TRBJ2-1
CASSDIRLAGSNEQFF
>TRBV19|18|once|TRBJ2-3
CASSGLAGGPRGTDTQYF
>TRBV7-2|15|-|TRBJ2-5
CASSLDLARLETQYF
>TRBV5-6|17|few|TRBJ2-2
CASSSGLAGGPVGELFF
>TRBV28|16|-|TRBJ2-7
CASRPLLARSSYEQYF
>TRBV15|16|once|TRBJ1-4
CATSRDLGLSNEKLFF
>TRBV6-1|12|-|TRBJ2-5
CASSGLGETQYF
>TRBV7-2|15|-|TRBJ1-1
CASSLGLLLNTEAFF
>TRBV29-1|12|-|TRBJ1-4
CSVGANNEKLFF
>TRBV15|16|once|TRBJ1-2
CATSSGGQGAKYGYTF
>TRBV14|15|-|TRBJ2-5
CASSQDAGVTETQYF
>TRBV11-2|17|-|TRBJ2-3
CASNSLGGGDGTDTQYF
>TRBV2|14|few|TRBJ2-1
CASSSRQLYNEQFF
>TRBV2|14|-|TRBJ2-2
CASSFRVGTGELFF
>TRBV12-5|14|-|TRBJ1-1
CASYLQGGGTEAFF
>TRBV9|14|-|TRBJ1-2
CASSVSSGDYGYTF
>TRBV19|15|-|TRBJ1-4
CASSRRTDSNEKLFF
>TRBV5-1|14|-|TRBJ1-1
CASSPTAGNTEAFF
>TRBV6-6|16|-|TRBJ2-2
CASSNTGGTNTGELFF
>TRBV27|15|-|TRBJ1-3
CASRRQGTPGNTIYF
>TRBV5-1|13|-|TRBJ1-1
CASSLGQPSEAFF
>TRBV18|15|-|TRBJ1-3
CASSPGVKPGNTIYF
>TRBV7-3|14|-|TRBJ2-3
CASSRRGDTDTQYF
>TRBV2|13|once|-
CASSGTPLDEQYF
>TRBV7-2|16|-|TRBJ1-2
CASSPLGAVSLYGYTF
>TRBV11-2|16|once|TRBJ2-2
CASSLDLAAVPGQLFF
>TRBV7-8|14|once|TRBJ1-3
CASSVAGSGNTIYF
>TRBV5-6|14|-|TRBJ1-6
CASSLGQGSSPLHF
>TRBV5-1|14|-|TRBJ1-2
CASSFAGTGTGYTF
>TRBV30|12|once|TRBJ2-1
CAWTSGGTEQFF
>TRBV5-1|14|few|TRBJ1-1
CASSSADRNTEAFF
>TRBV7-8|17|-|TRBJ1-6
CASSLAPGQGANSPLHF
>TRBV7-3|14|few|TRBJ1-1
CASSLIDSRDRAFF
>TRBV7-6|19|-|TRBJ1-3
CASSPQNLQGPNSGNTIYF
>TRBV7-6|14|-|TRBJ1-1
CASSLADRNTEAFF
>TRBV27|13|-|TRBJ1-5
CASSPELTQPQHF
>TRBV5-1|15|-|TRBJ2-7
CASSVRGGGSYEQYF
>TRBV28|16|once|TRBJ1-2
CASSSPWGTGGRGYTF
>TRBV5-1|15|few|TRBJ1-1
CASSLTGGRYTEAFF
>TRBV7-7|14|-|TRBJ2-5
CASSPSGNQETQYF
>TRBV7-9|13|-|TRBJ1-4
CASSRTVDEKLFF
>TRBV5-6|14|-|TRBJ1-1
CASTDYRGRPEAFF
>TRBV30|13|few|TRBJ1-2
CAWSGGGAHGYTF
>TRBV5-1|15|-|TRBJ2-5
CASTRSPGVQETQYF
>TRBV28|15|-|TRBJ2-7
CASSLLSGAFREQYF
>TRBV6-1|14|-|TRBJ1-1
CASSEGGVWTEAFF
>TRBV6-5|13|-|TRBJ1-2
CASSYGQGGGYTF